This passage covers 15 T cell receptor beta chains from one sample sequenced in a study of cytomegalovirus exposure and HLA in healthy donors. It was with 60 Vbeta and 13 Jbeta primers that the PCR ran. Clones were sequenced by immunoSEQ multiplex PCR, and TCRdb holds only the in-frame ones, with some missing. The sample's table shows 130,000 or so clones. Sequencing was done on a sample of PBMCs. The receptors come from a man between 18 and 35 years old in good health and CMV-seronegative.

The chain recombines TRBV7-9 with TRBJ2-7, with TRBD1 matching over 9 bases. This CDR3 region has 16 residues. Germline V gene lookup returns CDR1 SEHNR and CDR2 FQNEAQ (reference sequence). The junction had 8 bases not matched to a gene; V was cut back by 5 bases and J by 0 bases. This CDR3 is CASSAPGTGSSYEQYF. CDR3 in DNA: TGTGCCAGCAGCGCCCCCGGGACAGGGTCCTCCTACGAGCAGTACTTC.

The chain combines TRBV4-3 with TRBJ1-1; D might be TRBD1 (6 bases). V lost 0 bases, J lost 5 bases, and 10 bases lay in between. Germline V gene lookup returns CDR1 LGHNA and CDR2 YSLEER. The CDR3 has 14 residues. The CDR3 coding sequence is TGCGCCAGCAGCCAAGACCCCCAGGGGACTGAAGCTTTCTTT. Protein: CASSQDPQGTEAFF.

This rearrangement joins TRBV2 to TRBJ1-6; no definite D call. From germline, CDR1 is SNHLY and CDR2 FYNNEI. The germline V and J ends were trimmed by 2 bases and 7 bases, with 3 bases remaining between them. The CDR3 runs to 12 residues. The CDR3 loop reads CASSETNSPLHF. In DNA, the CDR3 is TGTGCCAGCAGTGAAACAAATTCACCCCTCCACTTT.

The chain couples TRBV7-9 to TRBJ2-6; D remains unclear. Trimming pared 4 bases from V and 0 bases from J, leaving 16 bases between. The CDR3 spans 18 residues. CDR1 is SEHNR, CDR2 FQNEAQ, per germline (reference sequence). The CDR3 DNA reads TGTGCCAGCAGCTCACACGAGGAAGCAGCCTCTGGGGCCAACGTCCTGACTTTC. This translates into CASSSHEEAASGANVLTF.

The CDR3 DNA sequence: TGCGCCAGCAGCTGGGACAGCCGGGAGCAGTTCTTC. As protein: CASSWDSREQFF. The V call is TRBV5-1, the J call TRBJ2-1, with TRBD1 matching over 7 bases. V gave up 3 bases and J gave up 10 bases; unmatched junction bases: 4. Germline V gene lookup returns CDR1 SGHRS and CDR2 YFSETQ. This CDR3 spans 12 amino acids.

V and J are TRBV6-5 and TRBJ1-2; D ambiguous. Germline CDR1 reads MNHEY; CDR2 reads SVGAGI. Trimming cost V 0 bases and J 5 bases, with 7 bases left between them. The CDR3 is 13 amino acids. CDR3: CASSYSYMYGYTF. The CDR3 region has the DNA TGTGCCAGCAGTTACTCATACATGTATGGCTACACCTTC.

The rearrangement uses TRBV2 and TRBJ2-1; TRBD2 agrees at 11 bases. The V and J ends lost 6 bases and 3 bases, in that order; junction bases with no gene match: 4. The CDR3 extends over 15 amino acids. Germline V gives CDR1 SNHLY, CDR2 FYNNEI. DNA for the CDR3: TGTGCCAGCAGATTTAGCGGGGGGGGCTACAATGAGCAGTTCTTC. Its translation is CASRFSGGGYNEQFF.

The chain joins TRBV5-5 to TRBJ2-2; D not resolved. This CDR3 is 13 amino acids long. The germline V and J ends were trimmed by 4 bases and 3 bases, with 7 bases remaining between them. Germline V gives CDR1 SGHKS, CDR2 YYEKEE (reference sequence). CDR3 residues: CASSPPDTGELFF. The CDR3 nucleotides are TGTGCCAGCAGCCCACCAGACACCGGGGAGCTGTTTTTT.

CDR3: CAARGFTEAFF. CDR3 DNA sequence: TGTGCCGCCAGGGGGTTCACTGAAGCTTTCTTT. The V and J genes are TRBV28 and TRBJ1-1, with TRBD1 identical over 7 bases. CDR3 size: 11 residues. Per germline, CDR1 MDHEN and CDR2 SYDVKM. J gave up 4 bases and V 11 bases, and 4 bases lay outside the gene matches.

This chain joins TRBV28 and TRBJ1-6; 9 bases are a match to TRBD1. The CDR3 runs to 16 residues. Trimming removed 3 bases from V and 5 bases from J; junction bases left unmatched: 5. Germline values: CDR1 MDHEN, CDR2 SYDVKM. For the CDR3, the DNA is TGTGCCAGCAGTTTCCGCGGACAGGGGAATAATTCACCCCTCCACTTT. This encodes CASSFRGQGNNSPLHF.

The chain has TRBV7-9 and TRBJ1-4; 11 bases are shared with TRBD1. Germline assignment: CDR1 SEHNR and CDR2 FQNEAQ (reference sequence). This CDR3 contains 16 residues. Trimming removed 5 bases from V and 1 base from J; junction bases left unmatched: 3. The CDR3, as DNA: TGTGCCAGCAGCCCCGGGACAGGGGGAACTAATGAAAAACTGTTTTTT. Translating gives CASSPGTGGTNEKLFF.

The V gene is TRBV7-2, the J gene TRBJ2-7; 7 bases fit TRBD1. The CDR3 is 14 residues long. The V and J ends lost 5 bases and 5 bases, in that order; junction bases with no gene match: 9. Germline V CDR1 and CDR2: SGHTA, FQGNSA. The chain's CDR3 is CASSRLLGQNEQYF. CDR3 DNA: TGTGCCAGCAGCCGCCTCCTGGGACAGAACGAGCAGTACTTC.

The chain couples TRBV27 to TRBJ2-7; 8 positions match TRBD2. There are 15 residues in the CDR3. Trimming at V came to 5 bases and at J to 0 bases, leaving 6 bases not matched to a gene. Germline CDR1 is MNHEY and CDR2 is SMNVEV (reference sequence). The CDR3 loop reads CASSRGGASSYEQYF. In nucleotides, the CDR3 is TGTGCCAGCAGTCGGGGGGGCGCGAGCTCCTACGAGCAGTACTTC.

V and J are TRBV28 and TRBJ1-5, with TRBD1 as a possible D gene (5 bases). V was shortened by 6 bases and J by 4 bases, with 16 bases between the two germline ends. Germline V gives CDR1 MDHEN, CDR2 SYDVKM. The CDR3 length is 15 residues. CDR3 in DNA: TGTGCCAGCAGACCCTTGACGGGGGGAAATCAGCCCCAGCATTTT. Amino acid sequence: CASRPLTGGNQPQHF. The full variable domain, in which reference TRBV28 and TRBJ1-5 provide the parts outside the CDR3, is DVKVTQSSRYLVKRTGEKVFLECVQDMDHENMFWYRQDPGLGLRLIYFSYDVKMKEKGDIPEGYSVSREKKERFSLILESASTNQTSMYLCASRPLTGGNQPQHFGDGTRLSIL.

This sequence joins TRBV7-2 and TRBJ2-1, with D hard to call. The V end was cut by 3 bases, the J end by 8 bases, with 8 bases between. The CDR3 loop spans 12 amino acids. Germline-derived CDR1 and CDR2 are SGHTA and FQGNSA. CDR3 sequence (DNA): TGTGCCAGCAGCTTCAACATCTATGAGCAGTTCTTC. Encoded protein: CASSFNIYEQFF.